The rows below give T cell receptor beta chains drawn from one sample of a study of shared clonotypes between healthy human individuals. Libraries were prepared by immunoSEQ multiplex PCR; TCRdb keeps only in-frame clonotypes and omits some of them. The sample comprises about 2,200,000 clones, about 92% of which are singletons, and 1.5% to 2% rests with the top ten. Sequences were obtained from naive CD8+ T cells from PBMCs. These receptors were collected from a man aged 18 to 29 in good health. Some clones in this sample may be carry-over from other donors' samples. Each CDR3 is given with its conserved first and last residue. Each record gives: D gene, clone size, J gene, V gene, CDR3 protein, CDR3 DNA. A D gene is named only where the DNA matches it firmly. Clone size is stated in some rows and not others, as once, few, many or a class when expanded.

>NA|NA|TRBJ1-4|TRBV7-7
CASSPGRTGEKLFF
TGTGCCAGCAGCCCTGGACGCACGGGCGAAAAACTGTTTTTT
>NA|NA|TRBJ2-7|TRBV7-2
CASSAPRVLRNEQYF
TGTGCCAGCAGCGCCCCTCGAGTCCTCCGGAACGAGCAGTACTTC
>TRBD2|NA|TRBJ2-7|TRBV4-3
CASSQDPASGSYEQYF
TGCGCCAGCAGCCAAGATCCGGCTAGCGGGAGTTACGAGCAGTACTTC
>NA|NA|TRBJ2-1|TRBV9
CASSVSTEQFF
TGTGCCAGCAGCGTATCTACTGAGCAGTTCTTC
>TRBD2|NA|TRBJ2-5|TRBV7-2
CASRRRLAGGTETQYF
TGTGCCAGCAGACGGCGACTAGCGGGAGGCACAGAGACCCAGTACTTC
>TRBD1|NA|TRBJ1-1|TRBV7-6
CASSLATGGGTEAFF
TGTGCCAGCAGCTTAGCGACAGGGGGTGGCACTGAAGCTTTCTTT
>NA|NA|TRBJ1-1|TRBV7-8
CASSPSQGISTEAFF
TGTGCCAGCAGCCCCTCCCAAGGAATATCCACTGAAGCTTTCTTT
>TRBD2|once|TRBJ2-7|TRBV27
CASSLGLASTYEQYF
TGTGCCAGCAGCCTTGGACTAGCGTCGACCTACGAGCAGTACTTC
>TRBD2|NA|TRBJ2-1|TRBV7-2
CASSLAVLAGGVFTQAYNEQFF
TGTGCCAGCAGCTTAGCCGTACTAGCGGGAGGCGTCTTTACCCAAGCCTACAATGAGCAGTTCTTC
>NA|NA|TRBJ2-7|TRBV27
CASSLGEQYF
TGTGCCAGCAGTTTGGGCGAGCAGTACTTC
>NA|NA|TRBJ2-1|TRBV2
CASSGRGLQKIGEQFF
TGTGCCAGCAGTGGGAGAGGGCTTCAGAAGATCGGTGAGCAGTTCTTC
>TRBD2|NA|TRBJ2-3|TRBV19
CASSRRLAATDTQYF
TGTGCCAGTAGTAGGCGGCTAGCGGCCACAGATACGCAGTATTTT
>NA|NA|TRBJ2-2|TRBV9
CASSVMEWATGELFF
TGTGCCAGCAGCGTCATGGAGTGGGCCACCGGGGAGCTGTTTTTT
>NA|NA|TRBJ2-7|TRBV11-2
CASSRGTRYEQYF
TGTGCCAGCAGTCGGGGGACCAGGTACGAGCAGTACTTC
>NA|once|TRBJ1-1|TRBV2
CASGTGPYTEAFF
TGTGCCAGCGGGACGGGGCCGTACACTGAAGCTTTCTTT
>NA|NA|TRBJ2-1|TRBV29-1
CSVESTLEVDEQFF
TGCAGCGTTGAGAGTACCCTAGAGGTCGATGAGCAGTTCTTC
>TRBD1|NA|TRBJ2-7|TRBV28
CASSPWGQRTYEQYF
TGTGCCAGCAGCCCCTGGGGACAGAGAACCTACGAGCAGTACTTC
>TRBD2|NA|TRBJ2-3|TRBV29-1
CSVDGLAGFTDTQYF
TGCAGCGTTGATGGTCTAGCGGGTTTCACAGATACGCAGTATTTT
>NA|NA|TRBJ2-7|TRBV27
CASRLGGPGYEQYF
TGTGCCAGCAGGTTAGGGGGTCCTGGCTACGAGCAGTACTTC
>TRBD1|once|TRBJ2-7|TRBV30
CAYDRGLYEQYF
TGTGCTTACGACAGGGGGCTATACGAGCAGTACTTC
>NA|NA|TRBJ1-1|TRBV29-1
CSVESGNTEAFF
TGCAGCGTTGAATCGGGGAACACTGAAGCTTTCTTT
>NA|NA|TRBJ1-1|TRBV19
CASSQGRAEAFF
TGTGCCAGTAGTCAGGGGAGGGCTGAAGCTTTCTTT
>NA|NA|TRBJ2-3|TRBV29-1
CSALLGPQDTQYF
TGCAGCGCGCTACTAGGTCCCCAGGATACGCAGTATTTT
>NA|NA|TRBJ2-1|TRBV21-1
CASSKVRSRVGNEQFF
TGTGCCAGCAGCAAAGTTCGGAGCAGGGTGGGCAATGAGCAGTTCTTC
>TRBD2|NA|TRBJ2-3|TRBV15
CATSRGSSGTKPQYF
TGTGCCACCAGCAGAGGAAGTTCAGGGACTAAGCCGCAGTATTTT
>TRBD2|NA|TRBJ2-7|TRBV6-1
CASSEARTSGSKSYEQYF
TGTGCCAGCAGTGAAGCCCGGACTAGCGGGAGTAAGAGCTACGAGCAGTACTTC
>NA|few|TRBJ1-1|TRBV29-1
CSVEEGNTEAFF
TGCAGCGTTGAAGAGGGAAACACTGAAGCTTTCTTT
>NA|NA|TRBJ2-3|TRBV9
CASSVGDTQYF
TGTGCCAGCAGCGTAGGGGATACGCAGTATTTT
>NA|NA|TRBJ2-3|TRBV14
CASSQDQILGTDTQYF
TGTGCCAGCAGCCAAGATCAAATTTTGGGGACAGATACGCAGTATTTT
>TRBD2|NA|TRBJ2-1|TRBV5-4
CASSRSGSTYNEQFF
TGTGCCAGCAGCCGTAGCGGGAGTACCTACAATGAGCAGTTCTTC
>TRBD1|NA|TRBJ1-1|TRBV9
CASSGPQGARTEAFF
TGTGCCAGCAGCGGCCCACAGGGGGCACGAACTGAAGCTTTCTTT
>TRBD2|NA|TRBJ2-1|TRBV5-4
CASSRWGSPVTSGRPEQFF
TGTGCCAGCAGCCGTTGGGGGAGCCCGGTGACTAGCGGGAGGCCTGAGCAGTTCTTC
>TRBD2|NA|TRBJ2-2|TRBV7-3
CASSLTNRNSGRGTGELFF
TGTGCCAGCAGCTTAACAAATAGGAATAGCGGGAGGGGAACCGGGGAGCTGTTTTTT
>TRBD1|NA|TRBJ1-1|TRBV7-9
CASSLQGANTEAFF
TGTGCCAGCAGCTTACAGGGGGCGAACACTGAAGCTTTCTTT
>NA|NA|TRBJ2-3|TRBV7-6
CASSLGSSSDTQYF
TGTGCCAGCAGCTTAGGATCTAGCTCCGATACGCAGTATTTT
>NA|NA|TRBJ1-1|TRBV4-3
CASSQGWVRGNTEAFF
TGCGCCAGCAGCCAAGGATGGGTCCGGGGGAACACTGAAGCTTTCTTT
>NA|NA|TRBJ2-7|TRBV27
CARRTGSSSYEQYF
TGTGCCAGACGTACAGGGTCCAGCTCCTACGAGCAGTACTTC
>NA|NA|TRBJ1-1|TRBV11-2
CASSLGQLNTEAFF
TGTGCCAGCAGCCTCGGACAACTGAACACTGAAGCTTTCTTT
>TRBD1|NA|TRBJ2-7|TRBV27
CASSHTGTGLLSSYEQYF
TGTGCCAGCAGTCACACCGGGACAGGATTACTTAGCTCCTACGAGCAGTACTTC
>NA|NA|TRBJ1-4|TRBV30
CAWLKRTGRKLFF
TGTGCCTGGTTGAAAAGGACGGGGAGAAAACTGTTTTTT
>NA|NA|TRBJ2-3|TRBV5-4
CASSLATDTQYF
TGTGCCAGCAGCTTGGCCACAGATACGCAGTATTTT
>NA|NA|TRBJ1-5|TRBV27
CASTADRTRGPQHF
TGTGCCAGCACCGCAGACAGAACCAGGGGGCCCCAGCATTTT
>NA|NA|TRBJ1-1|TRBV30
CAWKKTQGYTEAFF
TGTGCCTGGAAAAAGACCCAGGGGTACACTGAAGCTTTCTTT
>NA|NA|TRBJ1-5|TRBV28
CASSLSMDQPQHF
TGTGCCAGCAGCCTATCTATGGATCAGCCCCAGCATTTT
>NA|NA|TRBJ2-3|TRBV11-2
CASSPPVGTLTHTQYF
TGTGCCAGCAGCCCACCTGTGGGGACTCTGACACATACGCAGTATTTT